These 27 T cell receptor beta chains were all obtained from the same sample, sequenced in a study of T cell changes during pregnancy in multiple sclerosis. Libraries were prepared by immunoSEQ multiplex PCR; TCRdb keeps only in-frame clonotypes and omits some of them. Of about 40,000 clones in the sample, 90% to 95% were seen once. The source was CD4+ T cells from peripheral blood mononuclear cells, collected after pregnancy. These receptors all come from a female donor with multiple sclerosis, enrolled in a pregnancy study.

Worth noting for this clone: The junction does not match germline at one end; this may be a read error. The rearrangement joins TRBV7-7 to TRBJ2-5; tentatively, D is TRBD1 (6 bases). The CDR3 loop spans 15 amino acids. Germline CDR1 SSHAT, CDR2 FNYEAQ (reference sequence). The CDR3 reads CASSLGQQVGETQYF. The CDR3 nucleotides are TGTGCTAGCAGCCTGGGACAACAAGTAGGAGAGACCCAGTACTTC.

The chain couples TRBV6-1 to TRBJ1-6; a possible D gene is TRBD1 (5 bases). Germline V gene lookup returns CDR1 MNHNS and CDR2 SASEGT. CDR3 size: 15 residues. The germline V and J ends were trimmed by 1 base and 7 bases, with 11 bases remaining between them. This CDR3 is CASSEGVTVNSPLHF. The CDR3 DNA sequence: TGTGCCAGCAGTGAAGGGGTGACAGTAAATTCACCCCTCCACTTT.

This chain uses TRBV10-2 with TRBJ2-4; 10 bases align to TRBD2. Unmatched junction bases numbered 5, after V lost 3 bases and J lost 9 bases. The germline V gene encodes CDR1 WSHSY and CDR2 SAAADI. The CDR3 sequence is 14 residues long. The chain's CDR3 is CASSETSGVSIQYF. In DNA form, the CDR3 reads TGCGCCAGCAGTGAAACTAGCGGGGTTAGCATTCAGTACTTC.

The chain links TRBV29-1 to TRBJ2-3; the D gene is possibly TRBD1 (5 bases). V lost 4 bases to trimming and J lost 3 bases, with 11 bases between them. CDR1 SQVTM and CDR2 ANQGSEA come from the germline V gene. CDR3 length: 13 residues. CDR3 nucleotides: TGCAGCGTTGCCTCAGGGTCAACAGATACGCAGTATTTT. It yields the protein CSVASGSTDTQYF.

This rearrangement joins TRBV7-9 to TRBJ1-2; 7 positions match TRBD1. Germline CDR1 reads SEHNR; CDR2 reads FQNEAQ (reference sequence). Unmatched junction bases numbered 14, after V lost 5 bases and J lost 8 bases. CDR3 length equals 15 residues. The CDR3 nucleotides read TGTGCCAGCAGCCGCGAGCGACAGGGAAAACAAGGCTACACCTTC. Its translation: CASSRERQGKQGYTF.

This sequence joins TRBV7-9 and TRBJ2-7, with D possibly TRBD1 on 6 matching bases. The CDR3 spans 15 residues. The V and J ends lost 5 bases and 3 bases respectively, with 17 bases between them. Germline CDR1 is SEHNR and CDR2 is FQNEAQ (reference sequence). The CDR3 coding sequence is TGTGCCAGCAGCCCGGACAGACTATTCCTCTACGAGCAGTACTTC. Translating it yields CASSPDRLFLYEQYF.

The chain recombines TRBV9 with TRBJ1-1; D gene unclear. Germline assignment: CDR1 SGDLS and CDR2 YYNGEE. The CDR3 has 15 amino acids. The V end lost 4 bases, the J end lost 1 base, and 14 bases lay between the germline ends. The CDR3 loop reads CASSSGESPNTEAFF. In nucleotides, the CDR3 is TGTGCCAGCAGCTCGGGAGAATCTCCGAACACTGAAGCTTTCTTT. Full variable domain (rest looked up from reference TRBV9 and TRBJ1-1): DSGVTQTPKHLITATGQRVTLRCSPRSGDLSVYWYQQSLDQGLQFLIQYYNGEERAKGNILERFSAQQFPDLHSELNLSSLELGDSALYFCASSSGESPNTEAFFGQGTRLTVV.

The genes are TRBV6-1 and TRBJ1-5, with D possibly being TRBD1 (5 bases). The CDR3 length is 15 residues. Deletions cut 7 bases from V and 2 bases from J, with 15 bases between. CDR1 and CDR2 (germline): MNHNS, SASEGT. In DNA form, the CDR3 reads TGTGCCAGCAACCCCAGCGGGGGGGGCAATCAGCCCCAGCATTTT. It codes for CASNPSGGGNQPQHF.

The rearrangement joins TRBV29-1 to TRBJ1-2, with D uncertain. Germline V lookup: CDR1 SQVTM, CDR2 ANQGSEA. This CDR3 comprises 11 residues. The ends were cut back, 2 bases at V and 8 bases at J, with 9 bases in the middle. The CDR3 nucleotides read TGCAGCGTTGAATCCTACTTCGGCTACACCTTC. Its protein is CSVESYFGYTF.

The J gene is TRBJ2-7, the V gene TRBV5-1; a weak D match, TRBD2 (7 bases). Trimming took off 0 bases at V and 0 bases at J, with 22 bases between the two ends. Germline-derived CDR1 and CDR2 are SGHRS and YFSETQ. This CDR3 has 19 residues. CDR3 nucleotides: TGCGCCAGCAGCTTGGCCACCAGGCCGGGGGGCCGGGGCTCCTACGAGCAGTACTTC. It codes for CASSLATRPGGRGSYEQYF.

The chain couples TRBV9 to TRBJ1-2; 11 nucleotides agree with TRBD1. This CDR3 has 14 residues. V lost 6 bases, J lost 8 bases, and 9 bases stayed unmatched. Per the germline V gene, CDR1 is SGDLS and CDR2 is YYNGEE. CDR3 region: CASTNGQGAVGYTF. In DNA form, the CDR3 reads TGTGCCAGCACCAATGGACAGGGGGCGGTCGGCTACACCTTC.

This rearrangement joins TRBV5-1 to TRBJ1-2; 8 bases map to TRBD1. V lost 0 bases and J lost 8; bases outside the gene matches: 6. This CDR3 is 14 amino acids long. From germline, CDR1 is SGHRS and CDR2 YFSETQ. The CDR3 region is CASSLELTGVGYTF. In DNA form, the CDR3 reads TGCGCCAGCAGCTTGGAGTTGACAGGGGTCGGCTACACCTTC.

The V call is TRBV7-6, the J call TRBJ2-7; perhaps TRBD1 as D (7 bases). Germline lookup yields CDR1 SGHVS and CDR2 FNYEAQ. This CDR3 has 11 amino acids. V lost 8 bases and J lost 6, with 11 bases in between. The CDR3: CASVEGAEQYF. Written as DNA, the CDR3 is TGTGCCAGCGTGGAGGGGGCCGAGCAGTACTTC. The whole variable domain, filled in from reference TRBV7-6 and TRBJ2-7, reads GAGVSQSPRYKVTKRGQDVALRCDPISGHVSLYWYRQALGQGPEFLTYFNYEAQQDKSGLPNDRFSAERPEGSISTLTIQRTEQRDSAMYRCASVEGAEQYFGPGTRLTVT.

The J gene is TRBJ1-2, the V gene TRBV7-2; 7 nucleotides line up with TRBD1. V lost 5 bases and J lost 3; bases outside the gene matches: 12. Germline-derived CDR1 and CDR2 are SGHTA and FQGNSA. The CDR3 is 16 amino acids. The CDR3 loop reads CASSPRRDSLYYGYTF. The CDR3 DNA reads as TGTGCCAGCAGCCCCAGGAGGGACAGCCTATACTATGGCTACACCTTC.

V is TRBV21-1 and J is TRBJ2-5; TRBD2, as called in the table, went unchecked against the DNA. TRBV21-1 is a listed pseudogene. The CDR3 sequence is 16 residues long. The CDR3 reads CASSKELAHGRWTQYF. The CDR3 nucleotides are TGTGCCAGCAGCAAGGAACTAGCACATGGTAGATGGACCCAGTACTTC.

In this sample, this clone turned up a few times. The chain combines TRBV9 with TRBJ2-5; 7 bases are a match to TRBD1. This CDR3 is 15 amino acids long. The V segment lost 0 bases and the J segment 1 base; nucleotides outside the gene matches: 3. CDR1 and CDR2 from the germline V gene are SGDLS and YYNGEE. Written as DNA, the CDR3 is TGTGCCAGCAGCGTAGACCCAGGGGGCCAAGAGACCCAGTACTTC. It encodes CASSVDPGGQETQYF. The complete variable domain, with remaining parts taken from reference TRBV9 and TRBJ2-5, reads DSGVTQTPKHLITATGQRVTLRCSPRSGDLSVYWYQQSLDQGLQFLIQYYNGEERAKGNILERFSAQQFPDLHSELNLSSLELGDSALYFCASSVDPGGQETQYFGPGTRLLVL.

The chain carries TRBV6-5 and TRBJ2-3, with 7 bases lining up with TRBD1. The germline V gene encodes CDR1 MNHEY and CDR2 SVGAGI. V trimming: 5 bases; J trimming: 6 bases; junction bases outside the gene matches: 2. There are 12 residues in the CDR3. CDR3 in DNA: TGTGCCAGCAGTGTACAGGGGGATACGCAGTATTTT. Translation: CASSVQGDTQYF.

V gene TRBV10-3 combines with J gene TRBJ1-2, with D possibly TRBD1 on 5 matching bases. This CDR3 is built from 13 residues. Deletions cut 3 bases from V and 2 bases from J, with 7 bases between. Germline CDR1 ENHRY, CDR2 SYGVKD. CDR3 sequence (DNA): TGTGCCATCAGTGAAACAGGAAACTATGGCTACACCTTC. Translation gives CAISETGNYGYTF.

The chain uses TRBV7-8 and TRBJ1-5; possible D gene TRBD1, 5 bases. Germline lookup yields CDR1 SGHVS and CDR2 FQNEAQ. The V gene lost 5 bases and the J gene lost 4 bases, with 18 bases spanning the gap. The CDR3 is 16 residues long. DNA for the CDR3: TGTGCCAGCAGCCCCCACCCTGACAGAAAGAATCAGCCCCAGCATTTT. It codes for CASSPHPDRKNQPQHF.

The gene calls are TRBV5-1 and TRBJ1-1; D perhaps matches TRBD1 (5 bases). The CDR3 sequence is 15 residues long. The V end was cut by 5 bases, the J end by 1 base, with 15 bases between. Germline assignment: CDR1 SGHRS and CDR2 YFSETQ. The CDR3 DNA is TGCGCCAGCAGTCTTGGTGGGGCGAGGAACACTGAAGCTTTCTTT. As protein: CASSLGGARNTEAFF.

This chain uses TRBV7-8 with TRBJ2-2, with a possible D match to TRBD1 (5 bases). The length of the CDR3 is 17 residues. CDR1 and CDR2 (germline): SGHVS, FQNEAQ. V dropped 4 bases and J dropped 2 bases, with 17 bases sitting between them. This CDR3 is CASSYIIGEPNTGELFF. The CDR3 coding sequence is TGTGCCAGCAGCTATATAATAGGGGAACCAAACACCGGGGAGCTGTTTTTT.

This clone was detected once. The CDR3 DNA reads as TGTGCCAGCAGGGAAACAGGGTACTATGGCTACACCTTC. Protein sequence: CASRETGYYGYTF. The chain links TRBV6-5 to TRBJ1-2, with a possible D match to TRBD1 (6 bases). The CDR3 covers 13 residues. The germline V gene has CDR1 MNHEY and CDR2 SVGAGI. The V end was cut by 6 bases, the J end by 3 bases, with 11 bases between.

This clone was observed a handful of times. Different DNA sequences within this sample yield the same CDR3. The chain is built from TRBV30 and TRBJ1-5; a weak D match, TRBD1 (5 bases). Looked up from germline, CDR1 is GTSNPN and CDR2 is SVGIG (reference sequence). This CDR3 is 13 amino acids long. Between the trimmed V and J ends, which lost 1 base and 3 bases, there was a span of 7 bases. Written as DNA, the CDR3 is TGTGCCTGGAGTGGGGGGGACAATCAGCCCCAGCATTTT. This translates into CAWSGGDNQPQHF. The whole variable domain, remainder taken from reference TRBV30 and TRBJ1-5, is SQTIHQWPATLVQPVGSPLSLECTVEGTSNPNLYWYRQAAGRGLQLLFYSVGIGQISSEVPQNLSASRPQDRQFILSSKKLLLSDSGFYLCAWSGGDNQPQHFGDGTRLSIL.

The chain couples TRBV2 to TRBJ2-7; a possible D gene is TRBD1 (6 bases). Germline V gives CDR1 SNHLY, CDR2 FYNNEI. Trimming pared 6 bases from V and 7 bases from J, leaving 16 bases between. The CDR3 length is 13 residues. CDR3 bases: TGTGCCAGCAGACACGGGGACATAAGAGAGCAGTACTTC. Protein: CASRHGDIREQYF.

V is TRBV6-1 and J is TRBJ2-3; 13 bases are shared with TRBD2. This CDR3 is built from 16 residues. Trimming took 6 bases from V and 5 from J; bases not matched to a gene: 8. The germline gives CDR1 MNHNS, CDR2 SASEGT. In DNA, the CDR3 is TGTGCCAGCAGAGAAATACTAGCGGGGGGGAAAGATACGCAGTATTTT. This gives the protein CASREILAGGKDTQYF.

This clone was detected only a few times. The chain employs TRBV2 and TRBJ2-7, with 7 bases fitting TRBD1. Germline values: CDR1 SNHLY, CDR2 FYNNEI. The junction had 5 bases not matched to a gene; V was cut back by 6 bases and J by 3 bases. This CDR3 spans 13 amino acids. The CDR3 DNA follows: TGTGCCAGCAGGGACGACAGGGACTACGAGCAGTACTTC. Translation gives CASRDDRDYEQYF. The whole variable domain, filled in from reference TRBV2 and TRBJ2-7, reads EPEVTQTPSHQVTQMGQEVILRCVPISNHLYFYWYRQILGQKVEFLVSFYNNEISEKSEIFDDQFSVERPDGSNFTLKIRSTKLEDSAMYFCASRDDRDYEQYFGPGTRLTVT.

DNA for the CDR3: TGTGCCAGCAGCACGGGACAGGGCATGGATAATTCACCCCTCCACTTT. Its translation is CASSTGQGMDNSPLHF. The chain carries TRBV7-9 and TRBJ1-6; 9 bases line up with TRBD1. The V gene's germline CDR1 is SEHNR and CDR2 FQNEAQ (reference sequence). J was trimmed by 5 bases and V by 5 bases; bases with no gene match: 7. CDR3 length: 16 residues.